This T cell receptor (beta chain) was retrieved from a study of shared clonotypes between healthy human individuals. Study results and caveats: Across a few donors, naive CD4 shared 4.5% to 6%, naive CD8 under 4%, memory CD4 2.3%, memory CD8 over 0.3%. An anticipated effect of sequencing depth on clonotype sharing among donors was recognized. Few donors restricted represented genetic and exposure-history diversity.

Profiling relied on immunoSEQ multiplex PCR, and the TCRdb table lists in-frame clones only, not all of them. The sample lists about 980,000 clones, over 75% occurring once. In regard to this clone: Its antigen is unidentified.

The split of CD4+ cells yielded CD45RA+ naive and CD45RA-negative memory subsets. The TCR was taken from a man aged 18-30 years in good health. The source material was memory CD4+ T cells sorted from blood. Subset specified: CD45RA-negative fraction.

The CDR3 here is CASSARDQSPIDSFYGYTF. CDR3 sequence (DNA): TGTGCCAGCAGCGCCCGGGATCAGAGTCCAATAGACAGTTTCTATGGCTACACCTTC. This chain uses TRBV9 with TRBJ1-2; a possible D gene is TRBD1 (5 bases). CDR1 is SGDLS, CDR2 YYNGEE, per germline. Between the trimmed V and J ends, which lost 3 bases and 4 bases, there was a span of 28 bases. CDR3 length equals 19 residues.